The rows below give T cell receptor beta chains drawn from one sample of a study of shared clonotypes between healthy human individuals. Only in-frame clones appear in the TCRdb table, and some are missing; sequencing was by immunoSEQ multiplex PCR. The sample includes some 900,000 clones, less than 85% of them seen just once. The sample taken for sequencing was memory CD4+ T cells sorted from blood. These receptors came from a man between 18 and 29 years old in good health. Both conserved end residues are part of each CDR3.

J gene	V gene	CDR3 length	CDR3 protein
TRBJ2-6	TRBV6-1	11	CASSETNVLTF
TRBJ2-3	TRBV2	15	CASRGTGGPTDTQYF
TRBJ1-5	TRBV27	14	CASSQISVDQPQHF
TRBJ1-1	TRBV5-1	14	CASSLGQTNTEAFF
TRBJ1-3	TRBV9	18	CASSVGVGEDYSGNTIYF
TRBJ1-2	TRBV20-1	10	CSARSDGYTF
TRBJ1-5	TRBV30	15	CAWSPPGASNQPQHF
TRBJ2-5	TRBV30	14	CAWGNTQTQETQYF
TRBJ2-3	TRBV2	15	CASSEWGQGGDTQYF
TRBJ2-7	TRBV20-1	10	CSAQNYEQYF
TRBJ1-2	TRBV4-1	16	CASSQDSALLFYGYTF
TRBJ2-2	TRBV6-1	14	CASRDRDNTGELFF
TRBJ1-1	TRBV30	13	CAWSTGWDTEAFF
TRBJ2-5	TRBV4-2	19	CASSQDFRALGGDRETQYF
TRBJ2-7	TRBV4-1	15	CASRLEQGASYEQYF
TRBJ2-6	TRBV5-4	18	CASSRGDAPGSGANVLTF
TRBJ2-3	TRBV28	17	CASSPNRGTGATDTQYF
TRBJ2-3	TRBV4-2	16	CASSQGITSRTDTQYF
TRBJ2-3	TRBV2	15	CASSDGTGAADTQYF
TRBJ2-3	TRBV11-3	15	CASSPRDRGTDTQYF
TRBJ2-7	TRBV5-1	14	CASSQQGEYYEQYF
TRBJ1-5	TRBV6-5	15	CASLRGGTSGQPQHF
TRBJ2-7	TRBV4-3	15	CASSQEGQNAYEQYF
TRBJ2-7	TRBV4-1	19	CASSQLAISGRAGAEEQYF
TRBJ2-5	TRBV18	12	CASSPLGETQYF